The next 4 T cell receptor beta chains were all read from a single sample in a study of post-analysis software for immune sequencing data. Study-wide results and caveats: Controls had lower frequencies than patients of five TRBV segments, which included TRBV5-6, TRBV5-1 and TRBV20-1.

Unique molecular identifiers were present in the TCR beta cDNA libraries. TCRdb ran MiXCR on the PCR reads and lists one entry per CDR3 protein. Of roughly 400,000 distinct CDR3 sequences detected, approximately 38% appear once; the ten largest clones hold around 8%. No antigens are known for them. The sample was blood. The receptors derive from a girl aged 2-15 years with multiple sclerosis.

This clonotype appeared a few times. V gene TRBV24-1 combines with J gene TRBJ2-1; no reliable D call. CDR3 length equals 13 residues. Germline-derived CDR1 and CDR2 are KGHDR and SFDVKD. Trimming shortened V by 3 bases and J by 4 bases, and 6 bases separated the two germline ends. The CDR3 DNA reads TGTGCCACCAGTGATACCCCTTACAATGAGCAGTTCTTC. Protein sequence: CATSDTPYNEQFF.

The J gene is TRBJ2-1, the V gene TRBV29-1, with D possibly being TRBD1 or TRBD2 (6 bases each). This CDR3 has 16 amino acids. Germline CDR1 SQVTM, CDR2 ANQGSEA. The V and J ends lost 1 base and 4 bases respectively, with 17 bases between them. As DNA, the CDR3 is TGCAGCGTTGAAGCGGGGACACGGCGGGGATACAATGAGCAGTTCTTC. It yields the protein CSVEAGTRRGYNEQFF.

This clonotype was recorded a few times. The rearrangement links TRBV9 to TRBJ1-2, with D uncertain. This CDR3 region has 12 residues. Germline V lookup: CDR1 SGDLS, CDR2 YYNGEE. V was pared by 2 bases and J by 6 bases, with 8 bases between. CDR3 coding DNA: TGTGCCAGCAGCGTCCCCTCTGATGGCTACACCTTC. This sequence encodes CASSVPSDGYTF.

V gene TRBV3-1 combines with J gene TRBJ2-3; D remains ambiguous. V was trimmed by 0 bases and J by 6 bases, leaving 10 bases between them. The V gene's germline CDR1 is LGHDT and CDR2 YNNKEL (reference sequence). The CDR3 length is 14 residues. DNA of the CDR3: TGTGCCAGCAGCCAAGAAGCCTGGCGGGATACGCAGTATTTT. Translation: CASSQEAWRDTQYF.